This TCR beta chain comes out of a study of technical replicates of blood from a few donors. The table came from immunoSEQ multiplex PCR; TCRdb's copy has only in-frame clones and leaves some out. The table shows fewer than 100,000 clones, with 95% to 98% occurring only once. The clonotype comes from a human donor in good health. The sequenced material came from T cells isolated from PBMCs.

For the CDR3, the DNA is TGTGCCAGCAGTTTTTTTCGGGGAGGCTACGAGCAGTACTTC. Translating it yields CASSFFRGGYEQYF. The rearrangement links TRBV28 to TRBJ2-7, with a possible D match to TRBD2 (6 bases). V was shortened by 3 bases and J by 3 bases, with 12 bases between the two germline ends. Germline V gives CDR1 MDHEN, CDR2 SYDVKM. The CDR3 is made up of 14 amino acids.